One and the same sample provided the 20 T cell receptor beta chains below, sequenced in a study of shared T cell receptors in the human thymus listed by TCRdb under 2021. The library was prepared using the immunoSEQ multiplex PCR assay. TCRdb took over this immuneACCESS table, retaining in-frame rearrangements with V and J assigned. Such tables are incomplete; in checked studies, under half of the missing clones stem from an unresolved V gene, and the remainder is unexplained. The sample table shows hundreds of thousands of clones, and approximately 87% are seen once. Roughly 0.0086% of the sample goes to the ten largest clones. This sample also belongs to another study, concerning human thymus T cells.

Sequencing input: thymocytes. The receptors come from a boy in the first two years of life with a congenital heart defect. Donor details come from another sample of the same person, matched by shared clones.

This chain joins TRBV19 and TRBJ2-7, with 8 bases identical to TRBD2. Germline values: CDR1 LNHDA, CDR2 SQIVND (reference sequence). The CDR3 has 13 residues. V gave up 2 bases and J gave up 3 bases; unmatched junction bases: 0. The CDR3 DNA sequence: TGTGCCAGTAGTATACGGGAGGGCTACGAGCAGTACTTC. Encoded protein: CASSIREGYEQYF.

The rearrangement links TRBV29-1 to TRBJ1-5, with 9 bases identical to TRBD1. The CDR3 extends over 13 amino acids. The V gene end was trimmed by 4 bases and the J gene end by 6 bases; junction bases not matched to a gene: 4. Germline-derived CDR1 and CDR2 are SQVTM and ANQGSEA. The CDR3: CSVGQGGGQPQHF. The DNA of the CDR3 is TGCAGCGTTGGACAGGGGGGGGGTCAGCCCCAGCATTTT.

The chain carries TRBV10-3 and TRBJ2-7, with 14 nucleotides matching TRBD2. The germline V gene encodes CDR1 ENHRY and CDR2 SYGVKD. This CDR3 comprises 15 residues. The J segment lost 4 bases and the V segment lost 6 bases, leaving 5 bases of the junction unmatched. CDR3 DNA sequence: TGTGCCATCAGAGCCGGGACTAGCGGGAGATACGAGCAGTACTTC. Translating it yields CAIRAGTSGRYEQYF.

This clone was counted once. V and J are TRBV27 and TRBJ2-7, with a possible D match to TRBD1 (6 bases). The CDR3 is made up of 15 amino acids. Per germline, CDR1 MNHEY and CDR2 SMNVEV (reference sequence). V was cut by 0 bases and J by 4 bases, with 13 bases left in between. CDR3 sequence reads: CASSLSWGQGYEQYF. In DNA, the CDR3 is TGTGCCAGCAGTTTATCTTGGGGGCAAGGGTACGAGCAGTACTTC.

The chain links TRBV5-6 to TRBJ2-1, with D unresolved. The CDR3 extends over 17 amino acids. Trimming removed 1 base from V and 8 bases from J, with 22 bases in between. Per germline, CDR1 SGHDT and CDR2 YYEEEE. The CDR3 DNA follows: TGTGCCAGCAGCTTGTTTGCGTCCCTGAAGAAGACTGATGAGCAGTTCTTC. Amino acid sequence: CASSLFASLKKTDEQFF.

V usage is TRBV14 and J usage is TRBJ2-2; perhaps TRBD2 as D (5 bases). This CDR3 region has 13 residues. The germline V and J ends were trimmed by 2 bases and 6 bases, with 7 bases remaining between them. Germline V gene sequence: CDR1 SGHDN, CDR2 FVKESK. This chain's CDR3 is CASSQSSSGELFF. CDR3 bases: TGTGCCAGCAGCCAATCTAGCTCCGGGGAGCTGTTTTTT.

The chain combines TRBV23-1 with TRBJ2-7, with 7 bases matching TRBD1. TRBV23-1 is classed as an ORF, of uncertain function. V lost 3 bases, J lost 4 bases, and 21 bases stayed unmatched. The CDR3 contains 19 residues. CDR3 loop: CASSQPISTGPTTRYEQYF. The CDR3 DNA sequence: TGCGCCAGCAGTCAGCCCATCTCGACAGGGCCTACTACGAGATACGAGCAGTACTTC.

The chain combines TRBV25-1 with TRBJ2-1, with a weak D call TRBD2 (6 bases). The CDR3 extends over 12 amino acids. Germline V gene lookup returns CDR1 MGHDK and CDR2 SYGVNS. V lost 10 bases to trimming and J lost 8 bases, with 15 bases between them. CDR3 region: CATFGRSDEQFF. Here the CDR3 DNA reads TGTGCCACTTTTGGGAGGTCTGATGAGCAGTTCTTC. Filled out from reference TRBV25-1 and TRBJ2-1, the complete variable domain reads EADIYQTPRYLVIGTGKKITLECSQTMGHDKMYWYQQDPGMELHLIHYSYGVNSTEKGDLSSESTVSRIRTEHFPLTLESARPSHTSQYLCATFGRSDEQFFGPGTRLTVL.

The genes are TRBV7-2 and TRBJ2-7; 8 nucleotides agree with TRBD2. The length of the CDR3 is 13 residues. Germline lookup yields CDR1 SGHTA and CDR2 FQGNSA. With 4 bases clipped from V and 2 bases from J, the junction kept 1 base outside the gene matches. The CDR3 protein is CASSSGGPYEQYF. DNA of the CDR3: TGTGCCAGCAGCTCGGGGGGGCCCTACGAGCAGTACTTC.

Only a few counts were recorded for this clone. The rearrangement uses TRBV10-3 and TRBJ2-7; no reliable D call. Per germline, CDR1 ENHRY and CDR2 SYGVKD. V lost 2 bases to trimming and J lost 4 bases, with 15 bases between them. The CDR3 sequence is 15 residues long. The CDR3 loop reads CAISEHSSPVYEQYF. The CDR3 DNA sequence: TGTGCCATCAGTGAGCACAGCAGTCCGGTATACGAGCAGTACTTC.

A word on this clone: Within the sample, other DNA sequences also encode this same CDR3. The V gene is TRBV4-3, the J gene TRBJ1-1; 8 bases fit TRBD1. CDR1 is LGHNA and CDR2 is YSLEER in the germline V gene. J gave up 5 bases and V 3 bases, and 11 bases lay outside the gene matches. The CDR3 contains 16 residues. Written as DNA, the CDR3 is TGCGCCAGCAGCCAGGCCAGTCAGGGGGCTTGGACTGAAGCTTTCTTT. The encoded protein is CASSQASQGAWTEAFF.

The V gene is TRBV5-4, the J gene TRBJ2-5; TRBD2 matches 7 bases. J lost 5 bases, V lost 5 bases, and 21 bases had no gene match. CDR1 and CDR2 from the germline V gene are SGHNT and YYREEE (reference sequence). CDR3 length: 18 amino acids. The chain's CDR3 is CASRLREGSGEPGETQYF. The CDR3 DNA sequence: TGTGCCAGCAGACTGAGGGAGGGATCGGGAGAGCCTGGGGAGACCCAGTACTTC.

This chain joins TRBV11-2 and TRBJ2-1; 8 nucleotides agree with TRBD2. Trimming at V came to 1 base and at J to 4 bases, leaving 3 bases not matched to a gene. This CDR3 comprises 15 residues. Germline CDR1 SGHAT, CDR2 FQNNGV. The CDR3 DNA is TGTGCCAGCAGCTTAGGTCCGGGGGGGTACAATGAGCAGTTCTTC. It is translated as CASSLGPGGYNEQFF.

The chain couples TRBV6-1 to TRBJ2-7; TRBD1 might be the D (5 bases). CDR3 size: 13 residues. Trimming removed 6 bases from V and 0 bases from J, with 9 bases in between. Germline V gene sequence: CDR1 MNHNS, CDR2 SASEGT. CDR3 residues: CASRDRYSYEQYF. The CDR3 nucleotides read TGTGCCAGCAGAGACAGATACTCCTACGAGCAGTACTTC.

The V and J genes are TRBV19 and TRBJ2-1, with 9 bases that match TRBD2. CDR1 LNHDA and CDR2 SQIVND come from the germline V gene (reference sequence). The ends lost 6 bases at V and 4 bases at J; junction bases unmatched: 7. The CDR3 loop spans 15 amino acids. CDR3 region: CASRMTSGLYNEQFF. CDR3 nucleotide sequence: TGTGCCAGTAGGATGACTAGCGGACTTTACAATGAGCAGTTCTTC.

The chain carries TRBV5-1 and TRBJ2-2; 8 bases fit TRBD2. Unmatched junction bases numbered 18, after V lost 2 bases and J lost 3 bases. In germline, CDR1 is SGHRS, CDR2 YFSETQ. The CDR3 contains 20 residues. CDR3 in DNA: TGCGCCAGCAGCTTTAAGCGGGGGCCCCCTGGAGAGTCCCACACCGGGGAGCTGTTTTTT. It codes for CASSFKRGPPGESHTGELFF.

The chain combines TRBV5-6 with TRBJ2-7; 8 nucleotides align to TRBD1. CDR1 SGHDT and CDR2 YYEEEE come from the germline V gene. The length of the CDR3 is 15 residues. Unmatched junction bases numbered 8, after V lost 4 bases and J lost 2 bases. The CDR3 DNA reads TGTGCCAGCAGCGGAGAGGGACAGGCCCCCTACGAGCAGTACTTC. Amino acid sequence: CASSGEGQAPYEQYF. The entire variable domain, with the rest obtained from reference TRBV5-6 and TRBJ2-7, is as follows: DAGVTQSPTHLIKTRGQQVTLRCSPKSGHDTVSWYQQALGQGPQFIFQYYEEEERQRGNFPDRFSGHQFPNYSSELNVNALLLGDSALYLCASSGEGQAPYEQYFGPGTRLTVT.

The rearrangement joins TRBV4-3 to TRBJ2-3; TRBD2 matches at 8 bases. CDR3 length: 15 amino acids. J lost 4 bases, V lost 3 bases, and 6 bases had no gene match. The germline V gene encodes CDR1 LGHNA and CDR2 YSLEER. The CDR3 here is CASSHLTSAADTQYF. Written as DNA, the CDR3 is TGCGCCAGCAGCCATCTGACTAGCGCGGCAGATACGCAGTATTTT.

The rearrangement uses TRBV18 and TRBJ2-7, with 9 bases lining up with TRBD1. The V gene's germline CDR1 is KGHSH and CDR2 LQKENI. V was clipped by 3 bases and J by 6 bases; unmatched bases: 3. The CDR3 has 13 amino acids. CDR3 residues: CASSPGQGFEQYF. CDR3 in DNA: TGTGCCAGCTCACCGGGACAGGGTTTCGAGCAGTACTTC.

The chain has TRBV28 and TRBJ2-6, with 7 bases lining up with TRBD2. V was clipped by 6 bases and J by 1 base; unmatched bases: 6. CDR3 length: 16 residues. Germline-derived CDR1 and CDR2 are MDHEN and SYDVKM. The CDR3 DNA is TGTGCCAGCAGCCGCCGACTAGCATCTGGGGCCAACGTCCTGACTTTC. Its protein is CASSRRLASGANVLTF.